This T cell receptor beta chain was retrieved from a study of cytomegalovirus exposure and HLA in healthy donors. PCR used 60 Vbeta primers and 13 Jbeta primers. Produced via immunoSEQ multiplex PCR; TCRdb's table is partial and in-frame only. This repertoire includes about 160,000 clones. Sequenced material: PBMCs. The TCR was taken from a woman aged 55-75 years in good health and CMV-seronegative.

For the CDR3, the DNA is TGTGCCATCAGTCCGCGACAGGGAAAGGGAATGAACACTGAAGCTTTCTTT. Amino acid sequence: CAISPRQGKGMNTEAFF. The chain links TRBV10-3 to TRBJ1-1; TRBD1 matches at 7 bases. The length of the CDR3 is 17 residues. The ends lost 5 bases at V and 0 bases at J; junction bases unmatched: 12. The V gene's germline CDR1 is ENHRY and CDR2 SYGVKD.